This TCR beta chain emerged from a study of graft-versus-host responses after intestinal transplantation. Study-wide results and limits: GvH clones occurred in recipient marrow; some first appeared in ileum or blood. Association was observed between peak circulating GvH clone levels and early post-transplant HvG declines.

About this clone: Its cognate antigen is unknown.

The length of the CDR3 is 15 residues. Trimming left V 5 bases short and J 4 bases short, with 17 bases between. Germline values: CDR1 SQVTM, CDR2 ANQGSEA. Sequencing used immunoSEQ multiplex PCR; TCRdb keeps in-frame clones, though not all of them. Of roughly 92,000 clones in the sample, roughly 90% are singletons; the top ten hold 0.095% to 0.11%. The TCR originated in a human donor who received an intestinal transplant. The rearrangement links TRBV29-1 to TRBJ2-2, with a possible D match to TRBD2 (7 bases). This material consisted of unstimulated CD4+ T cells sorted from spleen or lymph node cells, taken before intestinal transplant. The CDR3 here is CSVPKGGVSTGELFF. The CDR3 nucleotides read TGCAGCGTTCCCAAGGGGGGGGTCAGCACCGGGGAGCTGTTTTTT.